This T cell receptor (beta chain) was captured in a study of blood T cells in healthy people across ages. Study-wide findings and caveats: Getting older went along with TCR beta diversity per million T cells dropping roughly linearly. More naive CD4+ cells and higher diversity were found in long-lived than in aged donors.

In regard to this clonotype: Its antigen is unidentified.

Then a second PCR, running roughly 7 to 11 cycles, was carried out with a sample-barcoded 5' primer and a J-beta primer mix. Each sample provided no less than 2.5 million CDR3-containing paired-end reads. Using its own MiXCR run on the 5' RACE reads, TCRdb lists one record per CDR3 protein. The sample consists of 1.5 million to 2 million distinct CDR3 sequences, about 49% of them appearing once. The CDR3 has 14 residues. Germline lookup yields CDR1 SGHRS and CDR2 YFSETQ. V was pared by 4 bases and J by 9 bases, with 9 bases of the junction left unmatched. This receptor was identified in a woman aged 40 to 50 in good health. The sample comprised blood. V gene TRBV5-1 combines with J gene TRBJ2-4; 8 bases are shared with TRBD1. Here the CDR3 reads CASSQSTGVVIQYF. The DNA of the CDR3 is TGCGCCAGCAGCCAATCGACAGGGGTTGTCATTCAGTACTTC.